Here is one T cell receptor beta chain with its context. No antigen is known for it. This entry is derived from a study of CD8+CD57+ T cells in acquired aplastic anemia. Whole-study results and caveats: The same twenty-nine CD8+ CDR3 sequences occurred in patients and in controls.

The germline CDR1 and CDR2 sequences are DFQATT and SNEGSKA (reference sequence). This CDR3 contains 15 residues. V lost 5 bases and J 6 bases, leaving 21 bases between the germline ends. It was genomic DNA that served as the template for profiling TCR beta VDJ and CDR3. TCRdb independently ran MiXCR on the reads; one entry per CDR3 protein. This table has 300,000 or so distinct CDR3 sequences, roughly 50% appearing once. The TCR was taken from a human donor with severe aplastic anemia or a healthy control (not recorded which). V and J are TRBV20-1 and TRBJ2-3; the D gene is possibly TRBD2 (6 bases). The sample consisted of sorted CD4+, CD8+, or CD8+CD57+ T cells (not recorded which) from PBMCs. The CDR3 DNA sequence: TGCAGTGCTTGCCCGGGAGCGGCCCTGGGTGATACGCAGTATTTT. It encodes CSACPGAALGDTQYF.